Detailed here is one T cell receptor (beta chain). Its target is unknown. The data were obtained in a study of OX40 agonist ivuxolimab in advanced cancers. Study-wide results and limits: CD8+ T cells were the subset that, on average, had more expanded clones than CD4+.

TCRdb's table, derived via immunoSEQ multiplex PCR, lists solely in-frame clones and lacks some. Counted here are around 26,000 clones, about 86% occurring once; the ten biggest clones make up 32%. Trimming cost V 4 bases and J 10 bases, with 11 bases left between them. The CDR3 contains 11 residues. The V gene's germline CDR1 is SGHRS and CDR2 YFSETQ. The clonotype comes from an adult with an advanced solid tumor such as melanoma, head and neck, liver or kidney cancer. The chain couples TRBV5-1 to TRBJ1-2, with D maybe TRBD1 (6 bases). The source was CD4+ or CD8+ T cells sorted from blood, collected in a trial of the OX40 agonist ivuxolimab. This CDR3 reads CASSQGHFYTF. CDR3 bases: TGCGCCAGCAGCCAGGGACACTTCTACACCTTC.